This T cell receptor beta chain was captured in a study of a mutant IDH1 vaccine in newly diagnosed glioma. In the case of this clone: Its cognate antigen is unknown.

This CDR3 comprises 15 residues. Trimming removed 6 bases at V and 0 bases at J, with 13 bases between. From germline, CDR1 is SGHTS and CDR2 YDEGEE. Regarding time point: week 35, safety follow-up. Each dose of the vaccine consisted of 300 ug of mutant IDH1 20-mer peptide, with topical imiquimod. Sequencing was performed with immunoSEQ multiplex PCR; in TCRdb, only in-frame clones are kept and a portion is missing. This sample carries 50,000 to 70,000 clones, 74% of them seen once, and the ten largest clones take about 4.9%. The specimen comprised PBMCs, sampled from a glioma patient whose treatment included an IDH1 peptide vaccine. The TCR originated in a man aged 45 to 65 with glioma. The chain is built from TRBV5-8 and TRBJ2-1, with D unclear. The CDR3 spells CASTFGRSSYNEQFF. The CDR3 DNA reads TGTGCCAGCACCTTCGGCAGGAGCTCCTACAATGAGCAGTTCTTC.